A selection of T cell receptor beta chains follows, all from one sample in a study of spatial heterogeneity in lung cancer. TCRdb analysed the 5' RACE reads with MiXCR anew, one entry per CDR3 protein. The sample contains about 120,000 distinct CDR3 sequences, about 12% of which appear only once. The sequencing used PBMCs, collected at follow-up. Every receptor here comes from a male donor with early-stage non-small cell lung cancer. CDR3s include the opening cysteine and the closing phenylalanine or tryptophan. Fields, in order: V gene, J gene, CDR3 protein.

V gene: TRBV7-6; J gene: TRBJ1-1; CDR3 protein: CASSLGRQGNTEAFF
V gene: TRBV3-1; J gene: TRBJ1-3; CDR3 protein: CASSPGNTIYF
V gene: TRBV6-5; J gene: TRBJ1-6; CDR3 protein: CASRQYRDNSPLHF
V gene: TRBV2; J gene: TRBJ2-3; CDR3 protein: CASSITSGGLRQTDTQYF
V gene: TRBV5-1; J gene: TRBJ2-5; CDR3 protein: CASSLEVGRGETQYF
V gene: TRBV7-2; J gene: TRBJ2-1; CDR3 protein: CASSSILAGAAYNEQFF
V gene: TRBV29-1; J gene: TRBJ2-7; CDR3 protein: CSVQYSYEQYF
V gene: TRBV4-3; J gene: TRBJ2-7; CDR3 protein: CASSQGQVGAYEQYF
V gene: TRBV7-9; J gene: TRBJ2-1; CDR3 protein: CASTRSTGEQFF
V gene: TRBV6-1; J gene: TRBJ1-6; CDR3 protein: CASSEEGGHATSPLHF
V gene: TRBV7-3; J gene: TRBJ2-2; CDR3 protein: CASRRGGVDTGELFF
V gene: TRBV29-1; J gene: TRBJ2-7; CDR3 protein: CGVFGSYSYEQYF
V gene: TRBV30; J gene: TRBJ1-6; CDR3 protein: CAWSAPELREPPLHF
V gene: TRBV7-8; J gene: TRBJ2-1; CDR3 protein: CASSPQGRRDEQFF
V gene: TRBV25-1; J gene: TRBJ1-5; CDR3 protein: CASRGPNNQPQHF
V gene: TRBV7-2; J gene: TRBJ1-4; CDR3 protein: CASSFNEKLFF
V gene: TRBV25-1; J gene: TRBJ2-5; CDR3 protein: CASSDSRAGRETQYF
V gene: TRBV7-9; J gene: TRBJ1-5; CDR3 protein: CASSQVGDQPQHF
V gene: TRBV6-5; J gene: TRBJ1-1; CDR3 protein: CASSYELNTEAFF
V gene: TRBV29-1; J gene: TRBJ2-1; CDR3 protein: CSVEGGLGNEQFF
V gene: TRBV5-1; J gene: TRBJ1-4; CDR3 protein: CASSPRAGRNEKLFF
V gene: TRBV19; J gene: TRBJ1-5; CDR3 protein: CASSPYPPSNQPQHF
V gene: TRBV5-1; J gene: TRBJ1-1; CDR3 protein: CASSLAGNTGLAFF
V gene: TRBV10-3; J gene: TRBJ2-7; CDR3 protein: CAISEGGQGGLKDEQYF
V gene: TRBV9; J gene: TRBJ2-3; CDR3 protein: CASSVGRGSTDTQYF
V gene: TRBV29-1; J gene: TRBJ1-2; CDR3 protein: CSVRTGDNYGYTF
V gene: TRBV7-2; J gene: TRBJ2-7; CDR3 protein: CASSSVAGHYEQYF
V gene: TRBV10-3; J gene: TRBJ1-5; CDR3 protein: CAIRGDTSNQPQHF
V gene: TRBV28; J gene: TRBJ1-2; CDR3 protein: CASSSKGDKANYGYTF
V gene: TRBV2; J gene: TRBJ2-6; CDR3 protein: CASSEIAGANVLTF
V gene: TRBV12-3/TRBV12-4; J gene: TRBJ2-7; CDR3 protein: CASKQGAKAYEQYF
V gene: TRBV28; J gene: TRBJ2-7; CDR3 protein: CATGEDSPTTKDYEQYF
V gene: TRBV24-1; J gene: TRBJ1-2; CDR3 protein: CATSDLASGDYGYTF
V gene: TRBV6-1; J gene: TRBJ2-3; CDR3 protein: CASRDGYEGYTQYF
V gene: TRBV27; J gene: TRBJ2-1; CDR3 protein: CASSFRLAGPNEQFF
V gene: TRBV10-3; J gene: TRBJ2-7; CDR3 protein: CAISESGASVPGEQYF
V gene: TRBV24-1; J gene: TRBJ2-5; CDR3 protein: CATSDDRGETQYF
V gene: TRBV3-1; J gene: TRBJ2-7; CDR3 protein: CASSQATTSYEQYF
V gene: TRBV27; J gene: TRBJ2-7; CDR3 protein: CASAPAAGYEQYF
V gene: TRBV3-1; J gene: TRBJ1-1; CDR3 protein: CASSLHRDRGRAFF
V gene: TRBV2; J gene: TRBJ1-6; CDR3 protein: CASTSWGGTPLHF
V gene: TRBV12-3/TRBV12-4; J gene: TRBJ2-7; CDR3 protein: CASSLGTAEQYF
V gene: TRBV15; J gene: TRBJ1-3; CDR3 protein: CATSRDDLSGNTIYF
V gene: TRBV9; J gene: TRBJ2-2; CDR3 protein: CASSVEAGPRWELFF
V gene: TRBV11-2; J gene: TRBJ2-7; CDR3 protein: CASSVGQGYEQYF
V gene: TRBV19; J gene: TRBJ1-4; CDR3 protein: CASRGDRIDEKLFF
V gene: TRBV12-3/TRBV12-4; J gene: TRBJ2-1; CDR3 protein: CASSLSEASGQFF
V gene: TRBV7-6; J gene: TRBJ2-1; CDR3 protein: CASSARTSGRSYNEQFF
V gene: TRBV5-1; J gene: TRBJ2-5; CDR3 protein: CASSLAGREVETQYF
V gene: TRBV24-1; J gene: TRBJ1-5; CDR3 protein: CATSDRYIYQPQHF
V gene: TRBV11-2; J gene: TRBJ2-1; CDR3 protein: CASSVSYGGEQFF
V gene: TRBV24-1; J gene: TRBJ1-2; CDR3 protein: CATSDSGRRAGYGYTF
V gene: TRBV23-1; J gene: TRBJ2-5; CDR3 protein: CASSHPKPARQETQYF
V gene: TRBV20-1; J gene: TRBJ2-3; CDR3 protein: CSAPRQGSTDTQYF
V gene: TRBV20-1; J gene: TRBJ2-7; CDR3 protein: CSASAGSSYEQYF
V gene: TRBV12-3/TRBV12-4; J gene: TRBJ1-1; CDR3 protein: CATNQGANTEAFF
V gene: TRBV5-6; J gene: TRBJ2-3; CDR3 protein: CASSWGTRTDTQYF
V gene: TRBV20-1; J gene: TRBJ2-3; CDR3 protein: CSAYDRVAPDTQYF
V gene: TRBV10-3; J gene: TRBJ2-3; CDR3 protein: CAISEGGPYTQYF
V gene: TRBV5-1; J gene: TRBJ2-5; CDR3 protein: CASSFQTGGSETQYF